These T cell receptor beta chains were read from a single sample in a study of blood T cell repertoires in COVID-19. The data were produced by immunoSEQ multiplex PCR, yet TCRdb's version contains in-frame clones alone and is incomplete. This table holds about 60,000 clones, 80% to 90% found once. Source material: peripheral blood. These receptors came from a middle-aged man with acute or convalescent COVID-19. The CDR3 runs from the conserved cysteine through the conserved F or W. The order of the fields is clone size, V gene, D gene, J gene, CDR3 protein, CDR3 DNA. The D gene is left open where the match is weak. Clone size, where shown, is once, few, many, or a class for clones that have expanded.

clone size: few; V gene: TRBV4-2; D gene: .; J gene: TRBJ1-2; CDR3 protein: CASSPRGSYGYTF; CDR3 DNA: TGTGCCAGCAGCCCGCGGGGCAGCTATGGCTACACCTTC
clone size: .; V gene: TRBV3-1/TRBV3-2; D gene: .; J gene: TRBJ2-3; CDR3 protein: CASSPDTSTDTQYF; CDR3 DNA: TGTGCCAGCAGCCCAGACACTAGCACAGATACGCAGTATTTT
clone size: .; V gene: TRBV5-4; D gene: .; J gene: TRBJ2-7; CDR3 protein: CASSLPTGGSYEQYF; CDR3 DNA: TGTGCCAGCAGCTTGCCGACAGGCGGGTCCTACGAGCAGTACTTC
clone size: .; V gene: TRBV29-1; D gene: TRBD1; J gene: TRBJ2-1; CDR3 protein: CSIDRDEQFF; CDR3 DNA: TGCAGCATTGACAGGGATGAGCAGTTCTTC
clone size: .; V gene: TRBV18; D gene: .; J gene: TRBJ2-2; CDR3 protein: CASSLRQADTGELFF; CDR3 DNA: TGTGCCAGCTCCCTCAGACAGGCAGACACCGGGGAGCTGTTTTTT
clone size: .; V gene: TRBV9; D gene: TRBD1; J gene: TRBJ1-2; CDR3 protein: CASSGRTGLPRGYTF; CDR3 DNA: TGTGCCAGCAGCGGTCGGACAGGACTCCCTAGGGGCTACACCTTC
clone size: .; V gene: TRBV11-2; D gene: .; J gene: TRBJ2-5; CDR3 protein: CASSFRETQYF; CDR3 DNA: TGTGCCAGCAGCTTCCGAGAGACCCAGTACTTC
clone size: .; V gene: TRBV2; D gene: .; J gene: TRBJ2-7; CDR3 protein: CASRLRAYEQYF; CDR3 DNA: TGTGCCAGCCGACTTCGTGCCTACGAGCAGTACTTC
clone size: .; V gene: TRBV6-6; D gene: .; J gene: TRBJ1-1; CDR3 protein: CASTPRGGDTEAFF; CDR3 DNA: TGTGCCAGCACCCCGAGGGGGGGGGACACTGAAGCTTTCTTT
clone size: .; V gene: TRBV9; D gene: .; J gene: TRBJ2-7; CDR3 protein: CASSGTSSHEQYF; CDR3 DNA: TGTGCCAGCAGTGGAACTAGCAGCCACGAGCAGTACTTC
clone size: .; V gene: TRBV5-1; D gene: TRBD2; J gene: TRBJ2-2; CDR3 protein: CASSQQWTAGGLGELFF; CDR3 DNA: TGCGCCAGCAGCCAGCAATGGACAGCGGGGGGGCTCGGGGAGCTGTTTTTT
clone size: few; V gene: TRBV5-1; D gene: TRBD2; J gene: TRBJ2-5; CDR3 protein: CASRLAGGEETQYF; CDR3 DNA: TGCGCCAGCAGGCTAGCGGGGGGCGAAGAGACCCAGTACTTC
clone size: .; V gene: TRBV11-3; D gene: .; J gene: TRBJ2-2; CDR3 protein: CASTPSERNGELFF; CDR3 DNA: TGTGCCAGCACCCCCTCCGAGAGGAACGGGGAGCTGTTTTTT
clone size: .; V gene: TRBV12-3/TRBV12-4; D gene: .; J gene: TRBJ2-5; CDR3 protein: CASSSYQETQYF; CDR3 DNA: TGTGCCAGCAGCTCGTACCAAGAGACCCAGTACTTC
clone size: .; V gene: TRBV3-1/TRBV3-2; D gene: .; J gene: TRBJ1-3; CDR3 protein: CASSPPSAGNTIYF; CDR3 DNA: TGTGCCAGCAGCCCCCCCAGCGCTGGAAACACCATATATTTT
clone size: .; V gene: TRBV11-3; D gene: .; J gene: TRBJ1-2; CDR3 protein: CASSLDLMGLSNYGYTF; CDR3 DNA: TGTGCCAGCAGCTTAGATCTAATGGGACTTAGCAACTATGGCTACACCTTC
clone size: .; V gene: TRBV18; D gene: .; J gene: TRBJ2-5; CDR3 protein: CASSQTRQNPRWTQYF; CDR3 DNA: TGTGCCAGCTCCCAAACGAGACAGAACCCTCGGTGGACCCAGTACTTC
clone size: .; V gene: TRBV4-1; D gene: TRBD1; J gene: TRBJ1-2; CDR3 protein: CASSSWTGWYYGYTF; CDR3 DNA: TGCGCCAGCAGCTCCTGGACAGGGTGGTACTATGGCTACACCTTC
clone size: .; V gene: TRBV7-2; D gene: TRBD2; J gene: TRBJ2-4; CDR3 protein: CASSPGAGGMGIQYF; CDR3 DNA: TGTGCCAGCAGCCCCGGGGCGGGGGGGATGGGCATTCAGTACTTC
clone size: few; V gene: TRBV9; D gene: .; J gene: TRBJ2-5; CDR3 protein: CASSRTGDLQETQYF; CDR3 DNA: TGTGCCAGCAGCAGGACGGGGGACCTCCAAGAGACCCAGTACTTC
clone size: .; V gene: TRBV29-1; D gene: .; J gene: TRBJ1-1; CDR3 protein: CSVLGASMNTEAFF; CDR3 DNA: TGCAGCGTTTTGGGGGCGTCCATGAACACTGAAGCTTTCTTT
clone size: .; V gene: TRBV30; D gene: .; J gene: TRBJ1-3; CDR3 protein: CAWSLFDSSGNTIYF; CDR3 DNA: TGTGCCTGGAGTTTGTTCGACAGCTCTGGAAACACCATATATTTT
clone size: .; V gene: TRBV5-1; D gene: TRBD1; J gene: TRBJ1-1; CDR3 protein: CASSSGTGSLGSEAFF; CDR3 DNA: TGCGCCAGCAGCTCCGGGACAGGGAGCCTCGGGTCTGAAGCTTTCTTT
clone size: .; V gene: TRBV6-5; D gene: .; J gene: TRBJ1-5; CDR3 protein: CASKNPGSNQPQHF; CDR3 DNA: TGTGCCAGCAAGAACCCAGGTAGCAATCAGCCCCAGCATTTT
clone size: .; V gene: TRBV6-5; D gene: .; J gene: TRBJ2-7; CDR3 protein: CASSYGTSYEQYF; CDR3 DNA: TGTGCCAGCAGTTACGGGACATCTTACGAGCAGTACTTC
clone size: .; V gene: TRBV7-2; D gene: TRBD2; J gene: TRBJ2-7; CDR3 protein: CASSGTSGSYEQYF; CDR3 DNA: TGTGCCAGCAGCGGGACTAGCGGCTCCTACGAGCAGTACTTC
clone size: .; V gene: TRBV3-1/TRBV3-2; D gene: .; J gene: TRBJ1-1; CDR3 protein: CASSQGTANTEAFF; CDR3 DNA: TGTGCCAGCAGCCAAGGAACAGCGAACACTGAAGCTTTCTTT
clone size: .; V gene: TRBV6-5; D gene: .; J gene: TRBJ2-7; CDR3 protein: CASRGSWGGVNEQYF; CDR3 DNA: TGTGCCAGCAGGGGGTCCTGGGGGGGCGTGAACGAGCAGTACTTC